This TCR beta chain was identified in a study of radiation and T cells in renal cell carcinoma. Whole-study findings and limits: From baseline, blood top tumor clonotypes peaked at 2 weeks post-radiation. Pretreatment tumor biopsies were lacking, so baseline clonotypes are unknown.

Time point described: blood 4 weeks post-SBRT, at nephrectomy. Treatment described: 15 Gy SBRT to primary tumor, nephrectomy 4 weeks later. Nephrectomy followed 15 Gy stereotactic body radiation by 4 weeks. Clear cell pathology was present in this patient's renal cell carcinoma. Regarding this clone: Its antigen is currently unknown.

Per the germline V gene, CDR1 is MNHNS and CDR2 is SASEGT. The germline V and J ends were trimmed by 4 bases and 2 bases, with 12 bases remaining between them. The CDR3 covers 14 residues. Profiled with immunoSEQ multiplex PCR; TCRdb holds only in-frame clones, not every one. This sample yields 120,000 to 150,000 clones, of which 75% to 90% are seen a single time; less than 20% belongs to the top ten. The input for sequencing was blood, taken from a patient whose treatment included radiotherapy and nephrectomy. The TCR was taken from a woman in her forties or fifties with renal cell carcinoma. The rearrangement uses TRBV6-1 and TRBJ2-7; D is perhaps TRBD2 (6 bases). The CDR3 DNA reads as TGTGCCAGCAGTGCTAGCGTAAATACCTACGAGCAGTACTTC. It encodes CASSASVNTYEQYF.